In its sample, the clone carrying this T cell receptor beta chain was seen a few times. These data come from a study of blood T cell repertoires in COVID-19. Study background: The origin of the acute and convalescent COVID-19 samples was the United States, Italy and Spain. Sources were T cells, B-cell-depleted T cells, or PBMCs; the material itself was cDNA or gDNA.

The CDR3 loop spans 14 amino acids. From germline, CDR1 is SNHLY and CDR2 FYNNEI. Trimming took off 2 bases at V and 0 bases at J, with 5 bases between the two ends. As handled by the study authors: Reference gene primer amplification gave estimated nucleated cell counts. Using immunoSEQ multiplex PCR, the repertoire was profiled, and TCRdb retains in-frame clones only, with some absent. The D gene and trimming were derived from the DNA, and the V and J assignments and clone size from that table. This table holds some 260,000 clones, approximately 82% found once. The rearrangement links TRBV2 to TRBJ1-3, with D unresolved. The sequenced material came from peripheral blood. This receptor was obtained from a woman of 80 years or more with active or convalescent COVID-19. CDR3 coding DNA: TGTGCCAGCAGTGAATCCCACTCTGGAAACACCATATATTTT. It translates to CASSESHSGNTIYF.